The clone carrying this T cell receptor beta chain was seen a handful of times. The V gene lost 4 bases and the J gene lost 0 bases, with 10 bases spanning the gap. The CDR3 is 14 residues long. The germline V gene has CDR1 SGDLS and CDR2 YYNGEE. The data belong to a study of blood T cell repertoires in COVID-19. Study information: The study drew acute and convalescent COVID-19 samples from the United States, Italy and Spain.

Per the original methods: Amplification of reference gene primers was used by the study to estimate nucleated cell counts. This table comes from immunoSEQ multiplex PCR, and its TCRdb copy is limited to in-frame clones, with some not included. That table is the source of V, J and clone size, and D and trimming were worked out from the DNA. The repertoire holds about 120,000 clones, more than 70% seen once, with roughly 8.6% in the top ten. Sequenced input: peripheral blood. The receptor was derived from a human donor in a cohort sampled during active COVID-19. The chain joins TRBV9 to TRBJ1-1; D gene unclear. CDR3 DNA sequence: TGTGCCAGCAGCCCCACCACTGTGAACACTGAAGCTTTCTTT. This sequence encodes CASSPTTVNTEAFF.